This TCR beta chain is drawn from a study of cytomegalovirus exposure and HLA in healthy donors (dated by TCRdb to 2015 to 2018). General notes on the study: A later analysis indicated that the 120 validation repertoires were generated on the platform also employed for the approximately 700 repertoires of the first cohort. High-throughput TCR immunosequencing, statistical association of individual TCRs with disease status, and machine learning were combined to predict cytomegalovirus infection status. A separate validation cohort of more than 100 different subjects was used in addition to the roughly 720-subject first cohort. The study aimed to test whether cataloging public T cell receptors could reveal signatures of past pathogen exposure.

Libraries were prepared through the immunoSEQ multiplex PCR assay. The paper's processing steps were these. A statistical classification framework was developed to diagnose cytomegalovirus status using the catalog of TCR beta chain sequences. TCRdb holds this immuneACCESS table with in-frame rearrangements only. Some clones are missing; in checked studies, unresolved V genes explain under half, and the rest has no known cause. V, J and clone size are taken as reported in that table, and D and trimming were inferred from the DNA itself. For this sample the table gives 150,000 to 200,000 clones, of which 95% to 96% were detected only once. The top ten clonotypes cover 0.89% of the sample. Paper-wide results and their limitations: Subsequent analysis determined that TCRs grouped into clusters in the first cohort also showed a tendency toward co-occurrence across the approximately 110 validation repertoires, and approximately 94% of cluster scores exceeded 0. The study listed 164 TCR beta chains as associated with cytomegalovirus. Three of the identified cytomegalovirus-associated TCR beta chains were confirmed in vitro to be specific for cytomegalovirus antigens. The classifier was reported to diagnose cytomegalovirus status with high specificity and sensitivity in both the original cohort and the validation cohort. Across donors, most TCR sequences were observed very rarely, whereas some public TCRs were present in many individuals. All 120 or so repertoires were used to score co-occurrence in the validation cohort in a later analysis, because that analysis had no HLA typing for the cohort. It was suggested by the authors that the approach could potentially be generalized to other disease states and immunological phenotypes.

Turning to this clone: Its target antigen remains unknown. Within one base of it there is no much larger clone, and no base qualities were kept.

The donors were included in the validation cohort of roughly 130 subjects, a group kept apart from the 666-subject first cohort. Sequencing input: PBMCs. The sequence was collected from a woman aged 18-29 years in good health and CMV-seronegative.

CDR3 sequence: CASSPRRGEQFF. The sequence in DNA is TGTGCCAGCAGTCCACGACGGGGGGAGCAGTTCTTC. The rearranged segments are TRBV6-5 and TRBJ2-1; TRBD2 is a weak D gene call, 6 bases matching. V is shortened by 5 bases, J by 10 bases, and the region joining them spans 12 bases. The CDR3 starts with the cysteine, ends with the phenylalanine, and has 12 residues. The read is trimmed to its CDR3 DNA, 36 bases read in frame from base 1. CDR1 and CDR2 are read off the germline V gene as MNHEY and SVGAGI.